The 8 T cell receptor beta chains presented below share a single source sample, sequenced in a study of cytomegalovirus exposure and HLA in healthy donors. Profiling relied on immunoSEQ multiplex PCR, and the TCRdb table lists in-frame clones only, not all of them. The data hold about 56,000 clones, with 90% to 96% observed a single time. The sequencing sample was made of PBMCs. The source of these receptors is a woman under 30 in good health and CMV-seronegative.

The chain recombines TRBV7-2 with TRBJ2-1; the match to TRBD2 covers 7 bases. The V gene's germline CDR1 is SGHTA and CDR2 FQGNSA. Germline trimming cut 3 bases from V and 5 bases from J; bases unmatched to any gene: 10. The CDR3 has 16 residues. This CDR3 reads CASSFPGGKGHNEQFF. CDR3 in DNA: TGTGCCAGCAGCTTCCCGGGGGGTAAGGGTCACAATGAGCAGTTCTTC.

The rearrangement links TRBV30 to TRBJ2-5, with 8 bases fitting TRBD2. Germline assignment: CDR1 GTSNPN and CDR2 SVGIG (reference sequence). This CDR3 region has 12 residues. V gave up 6 bases and J gave up 5 bases; unmatched junction bases: 5. CDR3 nucleotides: TGTGCCTGCGGGGGGGCGGGGGAGACCCAGTACTTC. Translated: CACGGAGETQYF. Combining the CDR3 with reference TRBV30 and TRBJ2-5 gives the whole variable domain SQTIHQWPATLVQPVGSPLSLECTVEGTSNPNLYWYRQAAGRGLQLLFYSVGIGQISSEVPQNLSASRPQDRQFILSSKKLLLSDSGFYLCACGGAGETQYFGPGTRLLVL.

The chain carries TRBV5-1 and TRBJ1-1, with D hard to call. This CDR3 has 14 amino acids. Germline CDR1 SGHRS, CDR2 YFSETQ. Trimming stripped 0 bases from V and 3 bases from J, with 9 bases between. The CDR3 DNA reads as TGCGCCAGCAGCTTGGACACCAGTTACACTGAAGCTTTCTTT. Translation: CASSLDTSYTEAFF.

The chain has TRBV6-5 and TRBJ2-3; TRBD2 is a possible D gene (6 bases). The CDR3 loop spans 13 amino acids. Germline lookup yields CDR1 MNHEY and CDR2 SVGAGI. V was cut by 11 bases and J by 8 bases, with 20 bases left in between. The CDR3 is CASSPGVAGTQYF. The CDR3 DNA follows: TGTGCCTCCAGCCCGGGGGTAGCCGGTACGCAGTATTTT.

The rearrangement joins TRBV7-2 to TRBJ2-4; perhaps TRBD2 as D (6 bases). This CDR3 has 15 residues. V was pared by 0 bases and J by 1 base, with 7 bases between. From germline, CDR1 is SGHTA and CDR2 FQGNSA. CDR3 sequence reads: CASSLAGGAKNIQYF. The CDR3 DNA follows: TGTGCCAGCAGCTTAGCGGGGGGTGCCAAAAACATTCAGTACTTC.

The V call is TRBV9, the J call TRBJ2-3; D is possibly TRBD2 (5 bases). This CDR3 spans 17 amino acids. The V and J ends lost 0 bases and 4 bases respectively, with 18 bases between them. Germline V gene lookup returns CDR1 SGDLS and CDR2 YYNGEE. The CDR3 DNA reads as TGTGCCAGCAGCGTAGCTTGGGCCTCATACGGGGCAGATACGCAGTATTTT. It codes for CASSVAWASYGADTQYF.

CDR3 residues: CASTNQLAGGPGEQFF. CDR3 DNA sequence: TGTGCCAGCACCAATCAATTAGCGGGAGGGCCGGGAGAGCAGTTCTTC. J is TRBJ2-1 and V is TRBV6-6, with 11 bases identical to TRBD2. CDR3 length: 16 residues. Trimming took 7 bases from V and 10 from J; bases not matched to a gene: 15. The germline V gene has CDR1 MNHNY and CDR2 SVGAGI (reference sequence).

The rearrangement uses TRBV19 and TRBJ2-1; possibly TRBD2 for D (6 bases). The ends were cut back, 1 base at V and 4 bases at J, with 11 bases in the middle. The germline V gene has CDR1 LNHDA and CDR2 SQIVND (reference sequence). The CDR3 has 15 residues. CDR3 bases: TGTGCCAGTAGTATAGCGGGAGCTGGGTACAATGAGCAGTTCTTC. Protein product: CASSIAGAGYNEQFF. Filled out from reference TRBV19 and TRBJ2-1, the complete variable domain reads DGGITQSPKYLFRKEGQNVTLSCEQNLNHDAMYWYRQDPGQGLRLIYYSQIVNDFQKGDIAEGYSVSREKKESFPLTVTSAQKNPTAFYLCASSIAGAGYNEQFFGPGTRLTVL.